The next 32 T cell receptor beta chains were all read from a single sample in a study of molecular identifiers for immune sequencing clone quantification listed by TCRdb under 2018. The protocol used for the library was PCR. Reads for this sample came from a NextSeq 500. The raw public reads went through TCRdb reprocessing: fastp at Q25, MiXCR clone calling, in-frame beta chains kept. Records with the same CDR3 protein are collapsed into one entry carrying the most frequent genes and DNA. This sample lists 300,000 to 400,000 distinct CDR3 sequences; roughly 23% were detected once. The top ten constitute around 0.7% of the sample. The sample taken for sequencing was naive CD8+ T cells from blood, with Jurkat cell RNA spiked in. According to the study, the label for this sample's cell subset or site signals: FACS-sorted CD8+CD4-CCR7+CD45RA+ naive T cells. The receptors were sampled from a human donor in good health. Some libraries in this study had Jurkat cell RNA spiked in.

This sequence joins TRBV2 and TRBJ1-2; D possibly corresponds to TRBD1 (6 bases). This CDR3 is built from 13 residues. Trimming left V 8 bases short and J 4 bases short, with 14 bases between. Germline assignment: CDR1 SNHLY and CDR2 FYNNEI. CDR3 sequence reads: CASYGQSIYGYTF. In DNA form, the CDR3 reads TGTGCCAGCTACGGACAGTCGATCTATGGCTACACCTTC. Filled out from reference TRBV2 and TRBJ1-2, the complete variable domain reads EPEVTQTPSHQVTQMGQEVILRCVPISNHLYFYWYRQILGQKVEFLVSFYNNEISEKSEIFDDQFSVERPDGSNFTLKIRSTKLEDSAMYFCASYGQSIYGYTFGSGTRLTVV.

This clonotype turned up a few times. The rearrangement links TRBV10-3 to TRBJ2-7; no firm D call. V shed 8 bases and J shed 2 bases, with 10 bases lying between them. CDR1 ENHRY and CDR2 SYGVKD come from the germline V gene. The CDR3 is 12 amino acids. The CDR3 DNA reads TGTGCCATCGGGTCCAAAACCTACGAGCAGTACTTC. Its translation: CAIGSKTYEQYF.

This clonotype was seen at least ten times. The chain carries TRBV5-1 and TRBJ2-3; D gene uncertain. V was clipped by 0 bases and J by 10 bases, with 9 bases between them. Germline assignment: CDR1 SGHRS and CDR2 YFSETQ. The CDR3 covers 12 residues. The CDR3 protein is CASSLGPLAQYF. The CDR3 DNA sequence: TGCGCCAGCAGCTTGGGGCCGCTGGCGCAGTATTTT.

About this clonotype itself: The CDR3 does not end in the conserved phenylalanine or tryptophan, so this is likely a read error. V and J are TRBV6-2 or TRBV6-3 and TRBJ2-3; D might be TRBD1 or TRBD2, each matching 5 bases. The CDR3 covers 15 residues. The germline CDR1 and CDR2 sequences are MNHEY and SVGEGT. With 0 bases removed from V and 0 bases from J, the gap between germline ends came to 7 bases. The CDR3 nucleotides read TGTGCCAGCAGTTACTCAAGGGACAGCACAGATACGCAGTATTTG. It codes for CASSYSRDSTDTQYL.

With respect to this clonotype: One end of the junction does not line up with germline, which may come from a read error. J is TRBJ2-6 and V is TRBV6-5, with D perhaps assigned TRBD1 or TRBD2 (6 bases each). CDR1 and CDR2 from the germline V gene are MNHEY and SVGAGI. The length of the CDR3 is 16 residues. The chain's CDR3 is CASTGLTSSGANDLTF. Here the CDR3 DNA reads TGTGCCAGCACCGGACTAACATCATCAGGGGCCAACGACCTGACTTTC.

This clonotype came up once. This sequence may be a read error, since a much larger clone differs from it by one base. The chain links TRBV30 to TRBJ1-1; D is unclear. Germline values: CDR1 GTSNPN, CDR2 SVGIG (reference sequence). The CDR3 is made up of 14 amino acids. V was trimmed by 0 bases and J by 1 base, leaving 9 bases between them. The CDR3 reads CAWSVRRANTEAFF. The CDR3 nucleotides are TGTGCCTGGAGTGTACGGAGGGCGAACACTGAAGCTTTCTTT.

This rearrangement joins TRBV4-2 to TRBJ2-3; D ambiguous. The ends were cut back, 1 base at V and 3 bases at J, with 11 bases in the middle. CDR3 length equals 15 residues. The germline V gene encodes CDR1 LGHNA and CDR2 YNFKEQ. The CDR3: CASSQGLTITDTQYF. The CDR3 coding sequence is TGTGCCAGCAGCCAAGGTTTGACCATAACAGATACGCAGTATTTT.

This clonotype has only a few counts. J is TRBJ2-1 and V is TRBV4-3; possible D gene TRBD2, 6 bases. The CDR3 is 16 amino acids. V was pared by 3 bases and J by 1 base, with 13 bases between. Germline V CDR1 and CDR2: LGHNA, YSLEER. The CDR3 bases are TGCGCCAGCAGCCAGAATTACGGGAGTTCCTACAATGAGCAGTTCTTC. This gives the protein CASSQNYGSSYNEQFF.

As to this clonotype: The junction departs from the called germline gene at one end, perhaps through a read error. The chain combines TRBV20-1 with TRBJ2-3, with 7 bases aligning to TRBD1. Germline V gives CDR1 DFQATT, CDR2 SNEGSKA (reference sequence). The CDR3 is 16 amino acids. The CDR3, as DNA: TGCAGTGCTAGAGATCTTGGGACAGTACGCACAGATACGCGGTATTTT. Protein sequence: CSARDLGTVRTDTRYF.

Concerning this clonotype: At one of its ends the junction is not consistent with the germline gene, which may arise from a read error. The chain uses TRBV20-1 and TRBJ1-1, with 7 positions matching TRBD1. Germline V CDR1 and CDR2: DFQATT, SNEGSKA (reference sequence). This CDR3 has 16 amino acids. The CDR3 DNA sequence: TGCAGTGCTAGAGATACCCGGGGGACAGCCCGCACTGAGGCTTCCTTT. Amino acid sequence: CSARDTRGTARTEASF.

This clonotype has ten or more counts. This chain connects TRBV7-9 to TRBJ2-2; TRBD1 matches at 10 bases. CDR3 length: 17 residues. Germline CDR1 reads SEHNR; CDR2 reads FQNEAQ (reference sequence). The V and J ends lost 2 bases and 5 bases, in that order; junction bases with no gene match: 8. CDR3 sequence reads: CASSLPRQGALTGELFF. As DNA, the CDR3 is TGTGCCAGCAGCTTACCCAGACAGGGGGCGCTTACCGGGGAGCTGTTTTTT. Complete variable domain (other parts from reference TRBV7-9 and TRBJ2-2): DTGVSQNPRHKITKRGQNVTFRCDPISEHNRLYWYRQTLGQGPEFLTYFQNEAQLEKSRLLSDRFSAERPKGSFSTLEIQRTEQGDSAMYLCASSLPRQGALTGELFFGEGSRLTVL.

A remark on this clonotype: This could be a read error, since a much larger clone is one nucleotide away. The chain employs TRBV29-1 and TRBJ2-1; a weak D match, TRBD1 (6 bases). Germline CDR1 and CDR2: SQVTM and ANQGSEA. CDR3 size: 11 residues. V was trimmed by 6 bases and J by 9 bases, leaving 12 bases between them. The CDR3, as DNA: TGCAGCGTGTCAGGGGTTGGTGAGCAGTTCTTC. Protein: CSVSGVGEQFF.

This clonotype was detected a few times. V is TRBV29-1 and J is TRBJ1-1; TRBD1 matches at 7 bases. The V and J ends lost 0 bases and 4 bases, in that order; junction bases with no gene match: 8. The CDR3 is 15 amino acids. The germline gives CDR1 SQVTM, CDR2 ANQGSEA. The DNA for the CDR3 is TGCAGCGTTGAAGATTTGACAGGGTCTGGCACTGAAGCTTTCTTT. Translating it yields CSVEDLTGSGTEAFF. The full variable domain, in which reference TRBV29-1 and TRBJ1-1 provide the parts outside the CDR3, is SAVISQKPSRDICQRGTSLTIQCQVDSQVTMMFWYRQQPGQSLTLIATANQGSEATYESGFVIDKFPISRPNLTFSTLTVSNMSPEDSSIYLCSVEDLTGSGTEAFFGQGTRLTVV.

The table lists this clonotype with a few counts. The chain is built from TRBV20-1 and TRBJ2-3; TRBD2 matches at 10 bases. The germline gives CDR1 DFQATT, CDR2 SNEGSKA (reference sequence). The CDR3 extends over 16 amino acids. The V and J ends lost 1 base and 4 bases, in that order; junction bases with no gene match: 8. The CDR3 spells CSARVVSGRDPDTQYF. The CDR3 coding sequence is TGCAGTGCTAGAGTAGTCAGCGGGAGGGATCCAGATACGCAGTATTTT.

This clonotype has only a few counts. V and J are TRBV19 and TRBJ2-3, with D perhaps matching TRBD2 (6 bases). Trimming cost V 1 base and J 0 bases, with 8 bases left between them. The V gene's germline CDR1 is LNHDA and CDR2 SQIVND (reference sequence). This CDR3 has 15 amino acids. CDR3 bases: TGTGCCAGTAGTATAGGGACTAAGAGCACAGATACGCAGTATTTT. Amino acids: CASSIGTKSTDTQYF.

This clonotype was detected only a few times. The chain joins TRBV15 to TRBJ1-5, with D possibly being TRBD1 (5 bases). This CDR3 has 16 residues. With 3 bases removed from V and 0 bases from J, the gap between germline ends came to 12 bases. Germline lookup yields CDR1 LNHNV and CDR2 YYDKDF (reference sequence). Here the CDR3 reads CATSRRQGYSNQPQHF. The CDR3 DNA is TGTGCCACCAGCAGGCGTCAGGGATATAGCAATCAGCCCCAGCATTTT.

The V and J genes are TRBV7-9 and TRBJ1-1; no definite D call. The CDR3 spans 14 residues. Per the germline V gene, CDR1 is SEHNR and CDR2 is FQNEAQ (reference sequence). V lost 0 bases, J lost 2 bases, and 7 bases lay in between. CDR3 DNA: TGTGCCAGCAGCTTAGCGAACCAAAACACTGAAGCTTTCTTT. Its protein product is CASSLANQNTEAFF.

The V gene is TRBV3-1, the J gene TRBJ2-7; 8 nucleotides align to TRBD2. CDR1 and CDR2 from the germline V gene are LGHDT and YNNKEL (reference sequence). This CDR3 spans 16 amino acids. With 2 bases clipped from V and 3 bases from J, the junction kept 9 bases outside the gene matches. CDR3 region: CASSQIAGPGIYEQYF. The CDR3 bases are TGTGCCAGCAGCCAAATAGCGGGGCCCGGTATCTACGAGCAGTACTTC.

The chain is built from TRBV7-2 and TRBJ2-7; D remains unclear. V lost 4 bases to trimming and J lost 2 bases, with 9 bases between them. Looked up from germline, CDR1 is SGHTA and CDR2 is FQGNSA. The CDR3 spans 13 residues. In DNA form, the CDR3 reads TGTGCCAGCAGCTCCCGGAGACCCTACGAGCAGTACTTC. It is translated as CASSSRRPYEQYF.

This clonotype came up many times. The chain combines TRBV4-1 with TRBJ2-7; 8 bases agree with TRBD2. Germline V gene data show CDR1 as MGHRA and CDR2 as YSYEKL. Trimming cost V 0 bases and J 4 bases; bases outside gene matches: 8. The CDR3 extends over 16 amino acids. This chain's CDR3 is CASSQDVREAGYEQYF. In nucleotides, the CDR3 is TGCGCCAGCAGCCAAGATGTGCGGGAGGCCGGGTACGAGCAGTACTTC.

The sample holds a few counts of this clonotype. CDR3 loop: CASSGADYGYTF. CDR3 sequence (DNA): TGCGCCAGCAGTGGGGCCGACTATGGCTACACCTTC. This chain uses TRBV10-2 with TRBJ1-2; no reliable D call. V lost 4 bases and J 3 bases, leaving 6 bases between the germline ends. The V gene's germline CDR1 is WSHSY and CDR2 SAAADI. This CDR3 spans 12 amino acids.

In its sample, this clonotype was seen many times. The chain joins TRBV5-1 to TRBJ1-1; 10 bases align to TRBD1. This CDR3 is built from 14 residues. V was clipped by 4 bases and J by 5 bases; unmatched bases: 5. Germline CDR1 SGHRS, CDR2 YFSETQ. Written as DNA, the CDR3 is TGCGCCAGCAGCCGGGACAGGGGAGGAACTGAAGCTTTCTTT. Its translation is CASSRDRGGTEAFF.

The rearrangement uses TRBV10-3 and TRBJ2-3; 9 bases align to TRBD1. Trimming removed 10 bases from V and 2 bases from J; junction bases left unmatched: 10. The V gene's germline CDR1 is ENHRY and CDR2 SYGVKD. The CDR3 has 15 residues. The CDR3 loop reads CATLLDRGFTDTQYF. CDR3 nucleotide sequence: TGTGCCACCCTCCTGGACAGGGGATTCACAGATACGCAGTATTTT.

At least ten counts were recorded for this clonotype. V usage is TRBV29-1 and J usage is TRBJ1-5, with 10 bases identical to TRBD1. The V gene's germline CDR1 is SQVTM and CDR2 ANQGSEA. The CDR3 covers 14 residues. V lost 4 bases, J lost 6 bases, and 6 bases stayed unmatched. CDR3 sequence: CSVGTGGGIQPQHF. The DNA for the CDR3 is TGCAGCGTTGGGACAGGGGGAGGGATTCAGCCCCAGCATTTT.

The V gene is TRBV6-1, the J gene TRBJ1-5; 7 bases fit TRBD1. The CDR3 consists of 15 residues. Looked up from germline, CDR1 is MNHNS and CDR2 is SASEGT. The V and J ends lost 11 bases and 5 bases, in that order; junction bases with no gene match: 15. Written as DNA, the CDR3 is TGTGCCGGTGCTCAGGGGGGGTTCGGCGATCAGCCCCAGCATTTT. It translates to CAGAQGGFGDQPQHF.

This clonotype was found a few times. An end of the junction does not agree with germline; a read error may underlie this. V usage is TRBV24-1 and J usage is TRBJ1-1; D might be TRBD1 (6 bases). Germline V gives CDR1 KGHDR, CDR2 SFDVKD. This CDR3 region has 15 residues. CDR3 amino acids: CAISDPAGDPGGAFF. The CDR3, as DNA: TGTGCCATCAGTGACCCGGCAGGGGACCCCGGCGGAGCTTTCTTT.

The sample holds a few counts of this clonotype. The chain is built from TRBV7-3 and TRBJ2-7; 8 bases agree with TRBD1. The CDR3 covers 14 residues. Germline lookup yields CDR1 SGHTA and CDR2 FQGTGA. Unmatched junction bases numbered 5, after V lost 5 bases and J lost 2 bases. The CDR3 coding sequence is TGTGCCAGCAGCATAGACAGGGGCCCCTACGAGCAGTACTTC. Amino acid sequence: CASSIDRGPYEQYF.

This clonotype has ten or more counts. The J gene is TRBJ2-7, the V gene TRBV12-3 or TRBV12-4; D call uncertain. The CDR3 consists of 12 residues. V lost 6 bases and J lost 9, with 15 bases in between. For the CDR3, the DNA is TGTGCCAGCAGCTTGGACCCCCTGGGGCAGTACTTC. Its protein is CASSLDPLGQYF.

This clonotype was detected ten times or more. The rearrangement links TRBV30 to TRBJ2-7; no clear D. V lost 1 base and J 3 bases, leaving 19 bases between the germline ends. CDR3 size: 16 residues. CDR1 GTSNPN and CDR2 SVGIG come from the germline V gene (reference sequence). The chain's CDR3 is CAWSDPLRPGRYEQYF. CDR3 in DNA: TGTGCCTGGAGTGACCCTCTCCGACCGGGCCGCTACGAGCAGTACTTC.

This clonotype was observed a handful of times. The chain has TRBV4-3 and TRBJ2-3; possible D gene TRBD1, 5 bases. The germline V gene has CDR1 LGHNA and CDR2 YSLEER. With 2 bases removed from V and 1 base from J, the gap between germline ends came to 16 bases. The CDR3 extends over 17 amino acids. CDR3: CASSQNTGPMRTDTQYF. CDR3 DNA: TGCGCCAGCAGCCAAAATACAGGACCTATGCGCACAGATACGCAGTATTTT.

The rearrangement links TRBV2 to TRBJ1-4, with no clear D. The CDR3 extends over 15 amino acids. With 1 base removed from V and 7 bases from J, the gap between germline ends came to 13 bases. Germline loops: CDR1 SNHLY, CDR2 FYNNEI. The DNA of the CDR3 is TGTGCCAGCAGTGAAGGAAGGGCAATGAGTGAAAAACTGTTTTTT. It encodes CASSEGRAMSEKLFF. The variable domain in full, with the rest retrieved from reference TRBV2 and TRBJ1-4, is EPEVTQTPSHQVTQMGQEVILRCVPISNHLYFYWYRQILGQKVEFLVSFYNNEISEKSEIFDDQFSVERPDGSNFTLKIRSTKLEDSAMYFCASSEGRAMSEKLFFGSGTQLSVL.

This clonotype appeared a few times. J is TRBJ2-1 and V is TRBV7-2, with no clear D. Germline CDR1 and CDR2: SGHTA and FQGNSA. The V gene lost 1 base and the J gene lost 5 bases, with 9 bases spanning the gap. This CDR3 spans 14 amino acids. CDR3 sequence (DNA): TGTGCCAGCAGCTTAGTTCCCGACGACAATGAGCAGTTCTTC. This codes for CASSLVPDDNEQFF.